This TCR beta chain was recovered during a study of early T cells in non-severe SARS-CoV-2 infection (dated by TCRdb to the early 2020s). Concerning the study at large: Because TCR sequencing relied on bulk RNA taken from unsorted whole blood, pairing of alpha and beta chains was not possible. Points the paper makes about the study in general: VDJdb matching was skewed toward anti-spike CD8 responses and likely underestimated virus-specific expansions, missing private and CD4 specificities.

The study was a case-control design nested within a healthcare worker cohort in London, UK, with weekly nasopharyngeal swab PCR tests and blood sampling. Between 23 and 31 March 2020, the week of the UK lockdown, healthcare workers were enrolled and then followed up weekly for as long as 16 weeks. In its sample, this clonotype was seen many times. Its cognate antigen has yet to be identified. The input lacks base qualities; no much larger clone sits a single base away. Libraries came from 5' RACE. Instrument on record: NextSeq 500. Unique molecular identifiers were attached to individual cDNA molecules in the TCR library protocol so that sequencing error and PCR bias could be corrected. Both TCR alpha and beta chains were sequenced, and tight co-correlation was observed between alpha and beta sequence abundances in each sample. In the original analysis: V gene, J gene and CDR3 annotation of TCR sequences was performed with Decombinator V4. Expanded TCRs were defined as changing significantly between any two time points under a Poisson model with p below 0.0001. TCR abundances were normalised to the total number of TCRs sequenced per sample and expressed as counts per million. TRAV1-2 paired with TRAJ12, TRAJ20 or TRAJ33 defined MAIT TCRs, while TRAV10 paired with TRAJ18 defined iNKT TCRs. VDJdb, accessed 1 November 2021, was searched for CMV, EBV and SARS-CoV-2 annotated TCRs, excluding TCRs annotated for multiple antigens. The public reads were run again by TCRdb, first through fastp at Q25 and then through MiXCR, and only productive beta chains were kept. One record per CDR3 amino acid sequence lists the most common genes and DNA. It is TCRdb's table, rather than the study itself, that gives the V and J calls and clone size. The sample records tens of thousands of distinct CDR3 sequences, 12% of which are singletons. The biggest ten clones account for about 5% of the sample.

According to the germline V gene (reference sequence), CDR1 reads MNHEY and CDR2 reads SMNVEV. Counted from cysteine to phenylalanine, this CDR3 has 15 amino acids. Only the CDR3 portion is preserved as DNA: 45 bases, with reading frame beginning at the first base. The junction carries 21 bases between V and J, which are trimmed by 6 bases and 6 bases respectively. The TCR originated in an adult who was a healthcare worker with PCR-confirmed SARS-CoV-2 infection or an uninfected control (not recorded which). This chain joins TRBV27 to TRBJ2-7, with a tentative D gene TRBD1 over 5 matching bases. Input material: whole blood. DNA sequence: TGTGCCAGCAGCGCGCAGGGTGCTTATCTCGGCGAGCAGTACTTC. Its product reads: CASSAQGAYLGEQYF.